These T cell receptor beta chains were read from a single sample in a study of blood T cell repertoires in COVID-19. Generated by immunoSEQ multiplex PCR, the TCRdb table keeps only in-frame clones and is missing some. The sample has around 150,000 clones, just under 90% seen once. What was sequenced was peripheral blood. These TCRs come from a woman aged 70 to 79 with COVID-19, enrolled during active disease. CDR3s leave out the opening cysteine and the closing phenylalanine or tryptophan.

j_call v_call cdr3_aa
TRBJ1-3 TRBV7-9 ASSLGGGTGTGNTIY
TRBJ1-2 TRBV28 ASRTITGNGYT
TRBJ2-1 TRBV7-6 ASSTRPGGSSYNEQF
TRBJ1-1 TRBV7-9 ASRGQNTEAF
TRBJ2-1 TRBV11-2 ASSSGLAGGFYNEQF
TRBJ2-3 TRBV2 ASSAPTGPIATDTQY
TRBJ2-4 TRBV10-2 ASSESGGPGKNIQY
TRBJ1-4 TRBV4-1 ASSQALGTGALTNEKLF
TRBJ2-2 TRBV6-4 ASRAPVGGVNGELF
TRBJ1-1 TRBV9 ASSVATGGTEAF
TRBJ2-5 TRBV2 ASNGAAQETQY
TRBJ1-5 TRBV7-8 ASSLKGTGRGNSNQPQH
TRBJ2-1 TRBV29-1 SVDTSANNEQF
TRBJ1-1 TRBV7-2 ASSLGGQRMNTEAF
TRBJ1-2 TRBV29-1 SVSTTPDSHYGYT
TRBJ2-7 TRBV3-1/TRBV3-2 ASSRGREQY
TRBJ2-5 TRBV3-1/TRBV3-2 ASSRWVSGGGEETQY
TRBJ1-4 TRBV15 ATSSAGWEKLF
TRBJ1-3 TRBV28 ASSLPLAIPGNTIY
TRBJ1-2 TRBV7-9 ASSLADRRHYGYT